This TCR beta chain was obtained from a study of blood T cell repertoires in COVID-19. The germline CDR1 and CDR2 sequences are SGHTA and FQGNSA. V lost 0 bases and J 5 bases, leaving 16 bases between the germline ends. The CDR3 covers 16 residues. This clone was seen once. Profiled with immunoSEQ multiplex PCR; TCRdb holds only in-frame clones, not every one. Among roughly 100,000 clones listed, over 75% were seen once. The specimen sequenced was peripheral blood. The genes are TRBV7-2 and TRBJ2-5; D is possibly TRBD1 (6 bases). The source of this sequence is a man at least 80 years old with acute or convalescent COVID-19. Here the CDR3 reads CASSLAQGIGIETQYF. The CDR3 DNA reads as TGTGCCAGCAGCTTAGCGCAGGGGATCGGGATTGAGACCCAGTACTTC. Full variable domain (missing parts from reference TRBV7-2 and TRBJ2-5): GAGVSQSPSNKVTEKGKDVELRCDPISGHTALYWYRQSLGQGLEFLIYFQGNSAPDKSGLPSDRFSAERTGGSVSTLTIQRTQQEDSAVYLCASSLAQGIGIETQYFGPGTRLLVL.